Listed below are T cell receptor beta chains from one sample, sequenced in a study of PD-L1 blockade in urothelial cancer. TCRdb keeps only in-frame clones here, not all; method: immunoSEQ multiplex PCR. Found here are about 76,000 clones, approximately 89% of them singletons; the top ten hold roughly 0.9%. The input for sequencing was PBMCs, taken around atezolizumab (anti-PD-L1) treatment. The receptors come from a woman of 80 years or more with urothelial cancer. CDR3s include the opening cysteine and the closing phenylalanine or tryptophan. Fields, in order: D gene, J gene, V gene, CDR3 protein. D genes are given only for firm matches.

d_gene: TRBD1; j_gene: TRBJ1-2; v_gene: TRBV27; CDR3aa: CASSPFPNRGGGYTF
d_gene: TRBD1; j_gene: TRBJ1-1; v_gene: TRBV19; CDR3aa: CASSMPGGMNTEAFF
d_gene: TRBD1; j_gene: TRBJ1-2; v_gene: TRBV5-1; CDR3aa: CASSSDRVSYGYTF
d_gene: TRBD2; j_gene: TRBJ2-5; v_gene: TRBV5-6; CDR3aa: CASSSQTSGFQETQYF
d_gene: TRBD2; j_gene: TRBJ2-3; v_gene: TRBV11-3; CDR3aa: CASSTAGATDTQYF
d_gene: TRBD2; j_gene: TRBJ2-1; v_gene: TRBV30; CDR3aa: CAWTKTSPATSMFRGEQFF
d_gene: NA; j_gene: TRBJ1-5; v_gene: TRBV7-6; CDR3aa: CASSLAGRGSNQPQHF
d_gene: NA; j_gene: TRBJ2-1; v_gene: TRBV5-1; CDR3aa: CASSSVQGYNEQFF
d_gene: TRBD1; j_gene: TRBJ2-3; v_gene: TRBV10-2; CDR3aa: CASSENSGRGQSTDTQYF
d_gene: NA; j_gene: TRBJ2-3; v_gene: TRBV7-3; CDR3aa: CASSLGLLTDTQYF
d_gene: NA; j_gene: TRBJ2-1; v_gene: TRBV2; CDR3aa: CASSGLSYNEQFF
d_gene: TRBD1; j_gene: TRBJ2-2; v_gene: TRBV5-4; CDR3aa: CASSLQGAGELFF
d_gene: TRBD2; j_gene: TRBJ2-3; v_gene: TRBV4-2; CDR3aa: CASSQDGAGGTSTDTQYF
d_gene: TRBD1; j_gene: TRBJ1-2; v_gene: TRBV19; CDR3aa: CASKGQGDLNGYTF
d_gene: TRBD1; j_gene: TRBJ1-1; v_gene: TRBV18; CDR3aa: CASSPSGGYTEAFF
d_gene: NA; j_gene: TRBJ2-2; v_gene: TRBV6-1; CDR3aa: CASSDFATDTGELFF
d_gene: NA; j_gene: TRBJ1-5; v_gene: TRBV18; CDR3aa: CASSQRGGNQPQHF
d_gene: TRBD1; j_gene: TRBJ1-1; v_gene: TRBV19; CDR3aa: CASSRQGSEAFF
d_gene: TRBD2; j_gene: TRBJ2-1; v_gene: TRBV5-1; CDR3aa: CASSLGTSGRNEQFF
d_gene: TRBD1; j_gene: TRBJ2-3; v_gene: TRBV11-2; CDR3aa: CASSLIQGRRFTDTQYF
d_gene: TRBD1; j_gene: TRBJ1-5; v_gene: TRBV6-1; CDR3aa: CASSERQGNRQPQHF
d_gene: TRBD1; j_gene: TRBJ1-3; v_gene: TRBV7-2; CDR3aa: CASSSRTGGLGNTIYF
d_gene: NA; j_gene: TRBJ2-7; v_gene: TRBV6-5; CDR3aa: CATPTRTYEQYF
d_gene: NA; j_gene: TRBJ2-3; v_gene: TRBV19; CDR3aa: CASSSPGLTDTQYF
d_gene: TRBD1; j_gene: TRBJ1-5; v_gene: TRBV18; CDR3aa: CASSTGGTGINQPQHF
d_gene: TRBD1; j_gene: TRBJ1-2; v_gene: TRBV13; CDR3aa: CASSPSGTGGYSYTF
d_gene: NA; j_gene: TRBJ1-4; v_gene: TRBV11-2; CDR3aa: CASSLDPTNEKLFF
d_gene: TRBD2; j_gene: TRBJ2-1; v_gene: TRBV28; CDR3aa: CASSFVLLAGGNEQFF
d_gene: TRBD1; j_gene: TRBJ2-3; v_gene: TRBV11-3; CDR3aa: CASSLGTGTISDTQYF
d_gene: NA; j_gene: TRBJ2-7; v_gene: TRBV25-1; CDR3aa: CASRPSGSYEQYF